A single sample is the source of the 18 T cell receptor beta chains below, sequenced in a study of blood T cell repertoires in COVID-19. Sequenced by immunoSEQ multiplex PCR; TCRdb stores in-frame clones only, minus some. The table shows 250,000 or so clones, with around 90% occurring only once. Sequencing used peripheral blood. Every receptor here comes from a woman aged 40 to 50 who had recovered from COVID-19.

The CDR3 protein is CASSHGAGAPGIDTQYF. The CDR3 coding sequence is TGTGCCAGCAGCCATGGGGCGGGAGCGCCGGGTATAGATACGCAGTATTTT. The chain uses TRBV7-2 and TRBJ2-3; 7 bases are shared with TRBD2. The CDR3 runs to 17 residues. With 5 bases clipped from V and 5 bases from J, the junction kept 16 bases outside the gene matches. Germline V gives CDR1 SGHTA, CDR2 FQGNSA.

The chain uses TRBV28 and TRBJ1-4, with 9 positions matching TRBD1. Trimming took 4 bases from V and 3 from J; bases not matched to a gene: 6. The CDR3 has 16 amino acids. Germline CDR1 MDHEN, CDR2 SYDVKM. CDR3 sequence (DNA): TGTGCCAGCAGTTGGGGGGGGACAGGGCCTAATGAAAAACTGTTTTTT. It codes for CASSWGGTGPNEKLFF.

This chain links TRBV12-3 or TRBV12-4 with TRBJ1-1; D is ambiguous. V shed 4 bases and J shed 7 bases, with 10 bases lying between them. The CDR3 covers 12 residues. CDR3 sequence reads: CASSSPGNEAFF. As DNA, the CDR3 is TGTGCCAGCAGTTCTCCGGGGAATGAAGCTTTCTTT.

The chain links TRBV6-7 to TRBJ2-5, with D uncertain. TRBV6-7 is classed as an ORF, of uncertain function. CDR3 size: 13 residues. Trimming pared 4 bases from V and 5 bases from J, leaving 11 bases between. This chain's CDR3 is CASSFPIAETQYF. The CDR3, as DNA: TGTGCCAGCAGTTTCCCGATAGCCGAGACCCAGTACTTC.

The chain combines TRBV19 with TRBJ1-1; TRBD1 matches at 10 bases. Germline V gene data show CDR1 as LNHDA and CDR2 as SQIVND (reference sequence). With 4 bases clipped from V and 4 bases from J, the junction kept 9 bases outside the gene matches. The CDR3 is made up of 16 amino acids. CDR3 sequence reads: CASSSRDRGKVTEAFF. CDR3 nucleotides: TGTGCCAGTAGTAGCCGGGACAGGGGAAAAGTCACTGAAGCTTTCTTT.

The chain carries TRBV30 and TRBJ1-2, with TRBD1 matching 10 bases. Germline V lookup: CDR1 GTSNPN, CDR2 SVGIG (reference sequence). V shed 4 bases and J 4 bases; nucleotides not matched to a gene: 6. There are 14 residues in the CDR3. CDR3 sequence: CAWTGTGASYGYTF. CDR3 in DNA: TGTGCCTGGACAGGGACAGGGGCATCCTATGGCTACACCTTC. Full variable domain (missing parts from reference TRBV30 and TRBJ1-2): SQTIHQWPATLVQPVGSPLSLECTVEGTSNPNLYWYRQAAGRGLQLLFYSVGIGQISSEVPQNLSASRPQDRQFILSSKKLLLSDSGFYLCAWTGTGASYGYTFGSGTRLTVV.

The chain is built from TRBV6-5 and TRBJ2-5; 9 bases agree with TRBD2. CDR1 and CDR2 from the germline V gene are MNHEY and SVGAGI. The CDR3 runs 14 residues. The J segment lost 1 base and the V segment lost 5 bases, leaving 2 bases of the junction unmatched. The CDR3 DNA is TGTGCCAGCAGTCTAGCGGGACGCCAAGAGACCCAGTACTTC. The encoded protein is CASSLAGRQETQYF.

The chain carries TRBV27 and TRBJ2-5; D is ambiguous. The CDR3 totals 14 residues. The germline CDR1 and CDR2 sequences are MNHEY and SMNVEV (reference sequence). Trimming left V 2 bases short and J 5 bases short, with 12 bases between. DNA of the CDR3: TGTGCCAGCAGTTTAATTAGTGCTGCGGAGACCCAGTACTTC. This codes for CASSLISAAETQYF.

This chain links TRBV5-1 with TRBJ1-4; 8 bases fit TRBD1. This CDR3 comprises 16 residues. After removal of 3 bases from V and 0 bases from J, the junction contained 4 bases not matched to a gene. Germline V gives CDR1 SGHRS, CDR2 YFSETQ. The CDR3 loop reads CASSSRQGPTNEKLFF. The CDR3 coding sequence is TGCGCCAGCAGCTCGAGACAGGGGCCAACTAATGAAAAACTGTTTTTT.

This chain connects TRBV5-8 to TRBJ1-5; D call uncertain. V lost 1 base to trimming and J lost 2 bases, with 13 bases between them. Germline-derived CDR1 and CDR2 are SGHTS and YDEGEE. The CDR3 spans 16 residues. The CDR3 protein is CASSLLRFLGNQPQHF. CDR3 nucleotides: TGTGCCAGCAGCTTGCTGCGGTTTTTGGGCAATCAGCCCCAGCATTTT.

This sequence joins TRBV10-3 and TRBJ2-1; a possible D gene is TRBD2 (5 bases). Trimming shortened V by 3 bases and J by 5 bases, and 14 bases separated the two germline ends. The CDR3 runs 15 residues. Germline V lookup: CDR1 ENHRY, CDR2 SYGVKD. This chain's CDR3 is CAISESSRSNNEQFF. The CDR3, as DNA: TGTGCCATCAGTGAATCTAGCAGATCAAACAATGAGCAGTTCTTC.

CDR3: CASSLPTGGTRGYTF. The CDR3 region has the DNA TGTGCCAGCAGTTTGCCCACAGGGGGAACTAGAGGCTACACCTTC. The rearrangement joins TRBV28 to TRBJ1-2; 8 positions agree with TRBD1. The CDR3 has 15 residues. Germline V gene lookup returns CDR1 MDHEN and CDR2 SYDVKM. V was clipped by 3 bases and J by 8 bases; unmatched bases: 11.

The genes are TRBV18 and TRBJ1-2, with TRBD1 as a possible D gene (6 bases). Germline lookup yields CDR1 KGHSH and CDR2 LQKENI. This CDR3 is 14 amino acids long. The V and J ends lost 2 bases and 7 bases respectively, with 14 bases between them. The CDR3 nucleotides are TGTGCCAGCTCACCAATGACCGGGACAATTGGCTACACCTTC. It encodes CASSPMTGTIGYTF.

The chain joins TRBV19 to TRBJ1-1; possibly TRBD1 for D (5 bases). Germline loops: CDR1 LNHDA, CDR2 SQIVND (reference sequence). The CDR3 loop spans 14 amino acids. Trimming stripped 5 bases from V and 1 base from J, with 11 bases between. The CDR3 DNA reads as TGTGCCAGTAGTCCTCCGACAGAGAACACTGAAGCTTTCTTT. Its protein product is CASSPPTENTEAFF.

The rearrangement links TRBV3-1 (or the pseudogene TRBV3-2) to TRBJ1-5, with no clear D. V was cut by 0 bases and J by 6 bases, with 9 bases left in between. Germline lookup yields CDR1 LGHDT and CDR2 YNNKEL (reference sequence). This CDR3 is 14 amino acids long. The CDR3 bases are TGTGCCAGCAGCCAAGAACCGGGAGGTCAGCCCCAGCATTTT. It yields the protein CASSQEPGGQPQHF.

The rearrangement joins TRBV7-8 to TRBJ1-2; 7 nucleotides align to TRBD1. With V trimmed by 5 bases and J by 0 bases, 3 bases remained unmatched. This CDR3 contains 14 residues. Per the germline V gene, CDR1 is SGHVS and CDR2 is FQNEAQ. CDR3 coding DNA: TGTGCCAGCAGCCCGGGACAGACTAACTATGGCTACACCTTC. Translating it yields CASSPGQTNYGYTF.

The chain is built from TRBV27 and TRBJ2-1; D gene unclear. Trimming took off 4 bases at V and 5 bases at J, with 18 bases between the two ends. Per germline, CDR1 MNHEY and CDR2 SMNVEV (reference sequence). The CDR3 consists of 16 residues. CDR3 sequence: CASSYNRGSPHNEQFF. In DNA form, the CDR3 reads TGTGCCAGCAGTTACAACCGCGGAAGCCCCCACAATGAGCAGTTCTTC.

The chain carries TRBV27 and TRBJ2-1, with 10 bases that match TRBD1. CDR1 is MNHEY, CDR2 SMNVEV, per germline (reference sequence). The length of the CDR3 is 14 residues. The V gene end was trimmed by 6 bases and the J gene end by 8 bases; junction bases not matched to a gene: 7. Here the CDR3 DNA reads TGTGCCAGCAGGACAGGGGGCGCCTTGGATGAGCAGTTCTTC. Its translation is CASRTGGALDEQFF.